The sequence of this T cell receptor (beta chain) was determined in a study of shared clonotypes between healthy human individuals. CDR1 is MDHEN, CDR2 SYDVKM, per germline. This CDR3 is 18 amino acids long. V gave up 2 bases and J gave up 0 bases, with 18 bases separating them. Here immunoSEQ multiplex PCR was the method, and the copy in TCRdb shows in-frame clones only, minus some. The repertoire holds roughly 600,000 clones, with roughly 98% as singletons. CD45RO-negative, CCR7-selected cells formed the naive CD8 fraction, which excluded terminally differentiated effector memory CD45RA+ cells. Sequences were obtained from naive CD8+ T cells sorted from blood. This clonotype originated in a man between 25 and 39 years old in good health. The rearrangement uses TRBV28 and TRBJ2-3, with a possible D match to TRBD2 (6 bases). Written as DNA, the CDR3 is TGTGCCAGCAGTTTACTCTGGGACTCGAGGAATAGCACAGATACGCAGTATTTT. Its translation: CASSLLWDSRNSTDTQYF.